This TCR beta chain comes out of a study of blood T cell repertoires in COVID-19. Study in general: The study drew acute and convalescent COVID-19 samples from the United States, Italy and Spain. Sources were T cells, B-cell-depleted T cells, or PBMCs; the material itself was cDNA or gDNA.

The count of this clone is one. Per the original data handling: Amplifying reference gene primers gave estimates of nucleated cell counts. TCRdb keeps only in-frame clones here, not all; method: immunoSEQ multiplex PCR. The V and J calls and clone size are taken from that table; D and trimming were inferred from the DNA. The sample consists of about 260,000 clones, 87% of them appearing once. The V end lost 4 bases, the J end lost 5 bases, and 9 bases lay between the germline ends. The CDR3 sequence is 12 residues long. Germline CDR1 is LGHDT and CDR2 is YNNKEL (reference sequence). This sequence was found in a woman in her 50s with acute or convalescent COVID-19. This chain uses TRBV3-1 (or the pseudogene TRBV3-2) with TRBJ2-7, with D maybe TRBD1 (5 bases). Sequenced material: peripheral blood. Here the CDR3 DNA reads TGTGCCAGCAGCCTTTACAGGAACGAGCAGTACTTC. Its translation: CASSLYRNEQYF.